The TCR beta chain under discussion was sequenced for a study of cytomegalovirus exposure and HLA in healthy donors. Clones were read by immunoSEQ multiplex PCR, and TCRdb kept only the in-frame ones, dropping some. The table includes more than 250,000 clones, about 90% detected once. Per germline, CDR1 SGDLS and CDR2 YYNGEE. CDR3 length equals 15 residues. The V and J ends lost 0 bases and 1 base respectively, with 10 bases between them. The chain joins TRBV9 to TRBJ1-2; D unclear. Sequenced: PBMCs. The TCR was taken from a woman aged 25 to 45 in good health and CMV-seropositive. Here the CDR3 reads CASSVGGTLNYGYTF. The CDR3 DNA reads TGTGCCAGCAGCGTAGGTGGTACCCTTAACTATGGCTACACCTTC.